This entry concerns a single T cell receptor (beta chain). This sample was taken from a study of post-analysis software for immune sequencing data. Carried by the TCR beta cDNA libraries were unique molecular identifiers. cDNA molecules numbering about half a million came from approximately 1 to 10 million T cells. MiXCR was run by TCRdb on the PCR reads, yielding one entry per CDR3 protein. The sample comprises 700,000 to 900,000 distinct CDR3 sequences, more than 45% of which are singletons, and roughly 4.9% rests with the top ten. This clonotype was sampled from a girl between 5 and 17 years old with multiple sclerosis. Input material: blood.

CDR3 sequence: CSARLAGETSEQYF. The CDR3 coding sequence is TGCAGTGCACGGCTAGCGGGAGAGACGTCCGAGCAGTACTTC. V gene TRBV20-1 combines with J gene TRBJ2-7; 10 bases fit TRBD2. After removal of 6 bases from V and 6 bases from J, the junction contained 11 bases not matched to a gene. Germline-derived CDR1 and CDR2 are DFQATT and SNEGSKA (reference sequence). The CDR3 loop spans 14 amino acids.